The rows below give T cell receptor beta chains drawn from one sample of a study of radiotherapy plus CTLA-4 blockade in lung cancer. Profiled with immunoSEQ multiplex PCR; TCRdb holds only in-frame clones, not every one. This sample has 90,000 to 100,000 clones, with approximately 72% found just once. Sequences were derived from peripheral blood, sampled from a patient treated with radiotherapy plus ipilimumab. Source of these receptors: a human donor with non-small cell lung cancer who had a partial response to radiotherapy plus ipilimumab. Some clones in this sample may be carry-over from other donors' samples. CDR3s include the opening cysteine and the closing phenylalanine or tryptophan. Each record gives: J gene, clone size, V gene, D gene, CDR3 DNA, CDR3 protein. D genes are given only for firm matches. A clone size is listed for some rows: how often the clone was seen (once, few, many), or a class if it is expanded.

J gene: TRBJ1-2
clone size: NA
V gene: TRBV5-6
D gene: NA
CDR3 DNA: TGTGCCAGCAGCCCATTGACAGCAAACTATGGCTACACCTTC
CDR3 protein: CASSPLTANYGYTF

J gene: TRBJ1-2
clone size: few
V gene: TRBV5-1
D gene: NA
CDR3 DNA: TGCGCCAGCAGCTACGAAAACATGGCCGGCTACACCTTC
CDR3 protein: CASSYENMAGYTF

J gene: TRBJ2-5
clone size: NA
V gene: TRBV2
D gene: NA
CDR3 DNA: TGTGCCAGCAGGATACCGGGACAAGAGACCCAGTACTTC
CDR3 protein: CASRIPGQETQYF

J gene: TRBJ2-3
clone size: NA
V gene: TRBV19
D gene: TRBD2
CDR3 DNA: TGTGCCAGTAGCGCCTTTAGTAGCGGGGGTTCGGATACGCAGTATTTT
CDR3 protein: CASSAFSSGGSDTQYF

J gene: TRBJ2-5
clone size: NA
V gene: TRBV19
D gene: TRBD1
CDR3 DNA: TGTGCCAGTAGCAGAGACAGGGAGGAGACCCAGTACTTC
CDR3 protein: CASSRDREETQYF

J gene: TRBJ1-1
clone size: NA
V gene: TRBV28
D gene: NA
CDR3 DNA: TGTGCCAGCAGAGGAGGACAGCCGAACACTGAAGCTTTCTTT
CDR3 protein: CASRGGQPNTEAFF

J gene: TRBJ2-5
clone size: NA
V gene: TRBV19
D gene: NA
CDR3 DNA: TGTGCCAGCGGAGGGGAGACCCAGTACTTC
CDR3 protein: CASGGETQYF

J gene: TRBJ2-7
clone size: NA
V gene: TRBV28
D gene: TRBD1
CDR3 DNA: TGTGCCAGCAGTCTAACGGACAGGACCTACGAGCAGTACTTC
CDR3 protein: CASSLTDRTYEQYF

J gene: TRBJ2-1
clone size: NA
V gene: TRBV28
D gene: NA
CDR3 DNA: TGTGCCACCCAGGGTCTTACTGGGAATGAGCAGTTCTTC
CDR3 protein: CATQGLTGNEQFF

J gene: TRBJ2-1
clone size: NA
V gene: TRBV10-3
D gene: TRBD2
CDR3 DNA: TGTGCCATCAGTGAGCTAGCGGGGGGTTCTAATGAGCAGTTCTTC
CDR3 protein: CAISELAGGSNEQFF

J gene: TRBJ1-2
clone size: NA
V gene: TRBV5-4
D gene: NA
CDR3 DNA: TGTGCCAGCAGCTTCGCAGGGGAAGGCTACACCTTC
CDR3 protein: CASSFAGEGYTF

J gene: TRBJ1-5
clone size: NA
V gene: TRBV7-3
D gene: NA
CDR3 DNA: TGTGCCAGCAGCTTATCAGATGGTCAGCCCCAGCATTTT
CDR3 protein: CASSLSDGQPQHF

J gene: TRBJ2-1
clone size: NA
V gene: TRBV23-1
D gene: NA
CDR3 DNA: TGCGCCAGCAGTCACCGGTTCGAGCAGTTCTTC
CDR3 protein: CASSHRFEQFF

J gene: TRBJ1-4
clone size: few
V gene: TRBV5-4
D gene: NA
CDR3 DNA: TGTGCCAGCAGCGGAGGCGGTAGGGCGGGTGAAAAACTGTTTTTT
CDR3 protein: CASSGGGRAGEKLFF

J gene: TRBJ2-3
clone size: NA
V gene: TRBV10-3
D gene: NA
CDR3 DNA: TGTGCCATCAGTAAGCCACCCTGGAGGATCACAGATACGCAGTATTTT
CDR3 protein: CAISKPPWRITDTQYF

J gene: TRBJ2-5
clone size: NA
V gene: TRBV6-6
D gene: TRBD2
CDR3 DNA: TGTGCCAGCAGTTACGGGGGGAGGGAAGGTCAAGAGACCCAGTACTTC
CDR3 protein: CASSYGGREGQETQYF

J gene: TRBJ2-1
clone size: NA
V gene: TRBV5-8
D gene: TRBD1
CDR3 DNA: TGTGCCAGCAGCTTGCGGACAGGGGGCAATGAGCAGTTCTTC
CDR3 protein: CASSLRTGGNEQFF

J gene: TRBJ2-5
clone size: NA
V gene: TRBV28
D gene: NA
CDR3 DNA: TGTGCCAGCAGTTTATCCGGAGAGACCCAGTACTTC
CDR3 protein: CASSLSGETQYF

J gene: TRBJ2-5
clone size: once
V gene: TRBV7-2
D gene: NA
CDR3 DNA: TGTGCCAGCAGCAAACGTCAGGGGGAGACCCAGTACTTC
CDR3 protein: CASSKRQGETQYF

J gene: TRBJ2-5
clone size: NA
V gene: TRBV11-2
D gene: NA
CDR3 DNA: TGTGCCAGCAGCTTATACCCAGGGTCTGGTGAGACCCAGTACTTC
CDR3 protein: CASSLYPGSGETQYF

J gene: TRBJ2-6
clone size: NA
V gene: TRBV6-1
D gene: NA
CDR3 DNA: TGTGCCAGCAGGGACTACACCTCTGGGGCCAACGTCCTGACTTTC
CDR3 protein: CASRDYTSGANVLTF

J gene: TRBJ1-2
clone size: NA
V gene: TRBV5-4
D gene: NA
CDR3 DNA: TGTGCCAGCAGCTTGAACAGGGAGGGCAACACCTTC
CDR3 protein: CASSLNREGNTF

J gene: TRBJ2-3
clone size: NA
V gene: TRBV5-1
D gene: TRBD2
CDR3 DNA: TGCGCCAGCAGCTTGGCCGGGATAGCGGGAGTAACAGATACGCAGTATTTT
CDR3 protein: CASSLAGIAGVTDTQYF

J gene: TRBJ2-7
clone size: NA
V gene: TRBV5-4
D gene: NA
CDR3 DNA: TGTGCCAGCAGCTTGGGCGGGGACCGTTGGGAAAAGCAGTACTTC
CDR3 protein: CASSLGGDRWEKQYF

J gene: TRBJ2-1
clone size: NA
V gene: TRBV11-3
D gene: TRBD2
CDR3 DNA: TGTGCCAGCAGCCCCCGACTAGCGGGGGGCGGGGAGCAGTTCTTC
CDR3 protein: CASSPRLAGGGEQFF

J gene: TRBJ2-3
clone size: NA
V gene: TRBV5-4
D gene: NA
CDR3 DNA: TGTGCCAGCAGCTTCACCGGGACAAGGAGACCCACAGATACGCAGTATTTT
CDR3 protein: CASSFTGTRRPTDTQYF

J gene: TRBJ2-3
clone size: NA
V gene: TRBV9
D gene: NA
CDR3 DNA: TGTGCCAGCAGCGTTTCGCAGGGTGGGGGGGATACGCAGTATTTT
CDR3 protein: CASSVSQGGGDTQYF

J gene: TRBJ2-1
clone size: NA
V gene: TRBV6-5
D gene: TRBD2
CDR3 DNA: TGTGCCAGCGGGGCGGGAGGAACTGAGCAGTTCTTC
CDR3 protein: CASGAGGTEQFF

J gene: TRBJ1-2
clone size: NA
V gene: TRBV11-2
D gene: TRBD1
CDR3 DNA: TGTGCCAGCAGCTTAGGGACAGGGGGGACGGGTGGCTACACCTTC
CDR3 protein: CASSLGTGGTGGYTF

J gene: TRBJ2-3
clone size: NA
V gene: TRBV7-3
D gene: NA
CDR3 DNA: TGTGCCAGCAGCCCACAGGGTAGCTCCACAGATACGCAGTATTTT
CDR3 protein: CASSPQGSSTDTQYF

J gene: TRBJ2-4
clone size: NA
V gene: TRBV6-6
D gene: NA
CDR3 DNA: TGTGCCAGCAGTTCGACAGTAGCCAAAAACATTCAGTACTTC
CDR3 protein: CASSSTVAKNIQYF

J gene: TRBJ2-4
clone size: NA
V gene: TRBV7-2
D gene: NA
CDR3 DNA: TGTGCCAGCAGCATCGATGCGATGGGCCTAGCCAAAAACATTCAGTACTTC
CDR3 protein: CASSIDAMGLAKNIQYF

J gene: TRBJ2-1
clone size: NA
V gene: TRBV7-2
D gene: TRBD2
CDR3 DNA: TGTGCCAGCAGCTTAGCGCCTAGCGGAGAACAGTTCTTC
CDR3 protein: CASSLAPSGEQFF

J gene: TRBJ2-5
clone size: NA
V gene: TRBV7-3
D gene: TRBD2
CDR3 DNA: TGTGCCAGCAGCCAAGGACTAGCGGGGGGCCAAGAGACCCAGTACTTC
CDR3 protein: CASSQGLAGGQETQYF

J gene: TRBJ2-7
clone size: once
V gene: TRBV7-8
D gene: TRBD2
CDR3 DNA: TGTGCCAGCAGCTTCGGGACTAGCGGCTCGGGGCAGCAGTACTTC
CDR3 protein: CASSFGTSGSGQQYF

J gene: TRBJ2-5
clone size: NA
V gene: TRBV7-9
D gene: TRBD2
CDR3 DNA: TGTGCCAGCAGCCGCGCTAGCGGGAGTTCCGAGACCCAGTACTTC
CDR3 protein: CASSRASGSSETQYF

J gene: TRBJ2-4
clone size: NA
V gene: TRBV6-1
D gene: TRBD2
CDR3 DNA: TGTGCCAGCAGTGAACGAGGACTAGCGGGGGGGATAGGCAAAAACATTCAGTACTTC
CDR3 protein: CASSERGLAGGIGKNIQYF

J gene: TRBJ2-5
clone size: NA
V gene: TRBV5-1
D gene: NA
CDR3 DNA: TGCGCCAGCATTGAAAGGGTTAGCGGCACAAAAGAGACCCAGTACTTC
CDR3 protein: CASIERVSGTKETQYF

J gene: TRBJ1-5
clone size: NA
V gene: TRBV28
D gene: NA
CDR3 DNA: TGTGCCAGCAAATCTACATCAGGGATCAGTCAGCCCCAGCATTTT
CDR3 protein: CASKSTSGISQPQHF

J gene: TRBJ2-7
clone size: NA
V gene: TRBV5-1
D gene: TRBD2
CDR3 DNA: TGCGCCAGCAGCTATCTGGGGAGGGACTACGAGCAGTACTTC
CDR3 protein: CASSYLGRDYEQYF

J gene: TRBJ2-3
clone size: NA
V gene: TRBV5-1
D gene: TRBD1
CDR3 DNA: TGCGCCAGCAGCTTGGGACAGGGGTCCACAGATACGCAGTATTTT
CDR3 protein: CASSLGQGSTDTQYF

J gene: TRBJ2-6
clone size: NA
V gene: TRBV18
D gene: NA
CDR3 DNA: TGTGCCAGCTCGCGGGCCTCCGTCTCTGGGGCCAACGTCCTGACTTTC
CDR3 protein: CASSRASVSGANVLTF

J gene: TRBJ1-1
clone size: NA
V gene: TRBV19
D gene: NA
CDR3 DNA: TGTGCCAGTAGTATAGTGGGGGGGGGCACTGAAGCTTTCTTT
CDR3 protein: CASSIVGGGTEAFF

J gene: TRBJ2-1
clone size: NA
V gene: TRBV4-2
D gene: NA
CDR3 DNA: TGTGCCAGCAGCCAGGACTGGACCAATGAGCAGTTCTTC
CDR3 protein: CASSQDWTNEQFF

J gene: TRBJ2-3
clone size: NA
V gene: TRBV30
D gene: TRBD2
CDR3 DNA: TGTGCCTGGAGTGTCGGTAGCGGGAGCGTGAGTACGCAGTATTTT
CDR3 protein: CAWSVGSGSVSTQYF

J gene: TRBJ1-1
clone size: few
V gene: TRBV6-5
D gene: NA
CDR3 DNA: TGTGCCAGCAGTTACGCAGGGTTGGTGACTGAAGCTTTCTTT
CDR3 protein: CASSYAGLVTEAFF

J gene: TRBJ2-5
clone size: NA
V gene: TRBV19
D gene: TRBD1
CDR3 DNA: TGTGCCAGTAGTATCAGGGGGCGAGAGACCCAGTACTTC
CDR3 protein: CASSIRGRETQYF

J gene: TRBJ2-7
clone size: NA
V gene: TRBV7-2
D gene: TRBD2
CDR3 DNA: TGTGCCAGCAGCTTAGGGGCTAGCGGGGGGTTCGAGCAGTACTTC
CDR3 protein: CASSLGASGGFEQYF

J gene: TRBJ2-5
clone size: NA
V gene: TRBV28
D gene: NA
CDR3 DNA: TGTGCCAGCAGTTTAGGAGGATCAGAGACCCAGTACTTC
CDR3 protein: CASSLGGSETQYF